This T cell receptor beta chain was identified during a study of T cells after yellow fever vaccination. TCRdb re-derived calls from the 5' RACE reads in MiXCR, one entry per CDR3 protein. The sample holds about 300,000 distinct CDR3 sequences; roughly 7% are singletons and the top ten take 15% to 20%. Germline-derived CDR1 and CDR2 are MNHEY and SVGEGT. This CDR3 is 16 amino acids long. Trimming took 0 bases from V and 4 from J, leaving 13 bases between them. V is TRBV6-2 or TRBV6-3 and J is TRBJ2-1; D unresolved. This clonotype originated in a man aged 18 to 30 who received the YFV17D yellow fever vaccine. The material was PBMCs, obtained 35 to 50 days after the first yellow fever vaccination. The DNA for the CDR3 is TGTGCCAGCAGTTACTCGTTCCTAGGATCGTACAATGAGCAGTTCTTC. Protein sequence: CASSYSFLGSYNEQFF.